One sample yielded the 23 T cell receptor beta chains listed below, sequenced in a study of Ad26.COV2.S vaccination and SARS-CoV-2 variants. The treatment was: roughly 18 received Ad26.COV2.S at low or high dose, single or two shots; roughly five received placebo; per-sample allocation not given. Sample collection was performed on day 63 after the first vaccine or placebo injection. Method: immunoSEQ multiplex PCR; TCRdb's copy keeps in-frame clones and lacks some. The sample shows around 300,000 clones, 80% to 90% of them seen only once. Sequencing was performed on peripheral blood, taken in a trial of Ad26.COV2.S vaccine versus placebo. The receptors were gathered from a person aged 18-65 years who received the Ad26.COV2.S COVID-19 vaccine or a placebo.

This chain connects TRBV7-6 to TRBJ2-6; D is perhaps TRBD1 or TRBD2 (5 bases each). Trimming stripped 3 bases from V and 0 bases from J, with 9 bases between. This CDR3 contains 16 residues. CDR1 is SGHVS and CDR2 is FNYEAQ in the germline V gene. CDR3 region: CASSFPGGSGANVLTF. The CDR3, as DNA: TGTGCCAGCAGCTTCCCTGGGGGCTCTGGGGCCAACGTCCTGACTTTC.

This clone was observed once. The CDR3 region is CASSQVATGYYTF. CDR3 coding DNA: TGTGCCAGCAGCCAAGTCGCGACAGGCTACTACACCTTC. The V gene is TRBV14, the J gene TRBJ1-2, with D perhaps matching TRBD1 (6 bases). The V end lost 1 base, the J end lost 10 bases, and 13 bases lay between the germline ends. The CDR3 runs 13 residues. From germline, CDR1 is SGHDN and CDR2 FVKESK.

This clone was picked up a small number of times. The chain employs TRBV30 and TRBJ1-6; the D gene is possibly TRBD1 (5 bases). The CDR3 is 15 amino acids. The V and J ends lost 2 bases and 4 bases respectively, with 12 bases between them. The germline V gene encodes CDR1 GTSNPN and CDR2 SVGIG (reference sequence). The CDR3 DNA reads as TGTGCCTGGAGTTCCCCCGGGACTTATAATTCACCCCTCCACTTT. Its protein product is CAWSSPGTYNSPLHF.

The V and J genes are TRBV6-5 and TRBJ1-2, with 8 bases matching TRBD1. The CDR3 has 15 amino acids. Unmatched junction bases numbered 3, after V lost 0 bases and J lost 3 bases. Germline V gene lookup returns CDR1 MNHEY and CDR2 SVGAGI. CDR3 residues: CASSYSSGGDYGYTF. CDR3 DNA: TGTGCCAGCAGTTACTCATCAGGGGGCGACTATGGCTACACCTTC.

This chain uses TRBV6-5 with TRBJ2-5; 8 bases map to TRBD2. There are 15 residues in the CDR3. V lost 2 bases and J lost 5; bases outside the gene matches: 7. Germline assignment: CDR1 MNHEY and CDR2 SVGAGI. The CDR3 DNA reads TGTGCCAGCAGTTACAATGGACTAGCCGGGGAGACCCAGTACTTC. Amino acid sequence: CASSYNGLAGETQYF.

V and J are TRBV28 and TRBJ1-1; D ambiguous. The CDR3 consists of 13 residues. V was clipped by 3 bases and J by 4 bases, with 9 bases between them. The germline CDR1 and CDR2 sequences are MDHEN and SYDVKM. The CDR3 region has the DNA TGTGCCAGCAGTTTCCGTAGAACCACTGAAGCTTTCTTT. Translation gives CASSFRRTTEAFF. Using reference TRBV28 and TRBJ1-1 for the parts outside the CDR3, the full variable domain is DVKVTQSSRYLVKRTGEKVFLECVQDMDHENMFWYRQDPGLGLRLIYFSYDVKMKEKGDIPEGYSVSREKKERFSLILESASTNQTSMYLCASSFRRTTEAFFGQGTRLTVV.

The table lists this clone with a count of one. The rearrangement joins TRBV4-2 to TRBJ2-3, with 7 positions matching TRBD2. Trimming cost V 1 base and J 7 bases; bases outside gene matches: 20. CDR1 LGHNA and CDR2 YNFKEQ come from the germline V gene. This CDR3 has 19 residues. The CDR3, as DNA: TGTGCCAGCAGCCAAGTCTGGGAAACCCAGGACGGGGAGGGGAATACGCAGTATTTT. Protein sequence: CASSQVWETQDGEGNTQYF.

The chain's CDR3 is CASSLYRGYTF. The DNA of the CDR3 is TGTGCCAGCAGTTTATATCGGGGCTACACCTTC. V usage is TRBV28 and J usage is TRBJ1-2; D remains ambiguous. There are 11 residues in the CDR3. V was cut by 1 base and J by 8 bases, with 5 bases left in between. Germline V gene data show CDR1 as MDHEN and CDR2 as SYDVKM.

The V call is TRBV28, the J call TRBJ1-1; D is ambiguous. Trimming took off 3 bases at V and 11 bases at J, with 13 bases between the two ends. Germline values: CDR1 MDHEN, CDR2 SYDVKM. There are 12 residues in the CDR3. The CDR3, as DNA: TGTGCCAGCAGTTTCCGAAGTTTGGGCGCTTTCTTT. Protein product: CASSFRSLGAFF.

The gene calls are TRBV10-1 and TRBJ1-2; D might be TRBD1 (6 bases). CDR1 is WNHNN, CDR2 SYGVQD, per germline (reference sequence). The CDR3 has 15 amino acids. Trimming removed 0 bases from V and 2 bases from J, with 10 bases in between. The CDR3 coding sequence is TGCGCCAGCAGTGAGTCGACAGGACCAAACTATGGCTACACCTTC. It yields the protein CASSESTGPNYGYTF.

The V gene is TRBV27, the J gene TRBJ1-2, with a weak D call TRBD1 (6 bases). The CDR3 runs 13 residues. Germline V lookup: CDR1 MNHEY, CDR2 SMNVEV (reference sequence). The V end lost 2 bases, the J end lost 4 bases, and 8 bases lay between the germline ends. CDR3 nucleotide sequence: TGTGCCAGCAGTTTAACAGGGTCCTATGGCTACACCTTC. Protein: CASSLTGSYGYTF.

CDR3 in DNA: TGTGCCAGCTCACCTACACCGAGCACAGATACGCAGTATTTT. Protein product: CASSPTPSTDTQYF. The V call is TRBV18, the J call TRBJ2-3; D is unclear. CDR3 size: 14 residues. Germline CDR1 reads KGHSH; CDR2 reads LQKENI. V shed 3 bases and J shed 0 bases, with 7 bases lying between them.

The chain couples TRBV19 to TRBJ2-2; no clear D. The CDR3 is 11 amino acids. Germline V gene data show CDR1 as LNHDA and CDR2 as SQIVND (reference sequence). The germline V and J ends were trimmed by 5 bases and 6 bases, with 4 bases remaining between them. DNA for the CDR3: TGTGCCAGTAGTGGGGCCGGGGAGCTGTTTTTT. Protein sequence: CASSGAGELFF.

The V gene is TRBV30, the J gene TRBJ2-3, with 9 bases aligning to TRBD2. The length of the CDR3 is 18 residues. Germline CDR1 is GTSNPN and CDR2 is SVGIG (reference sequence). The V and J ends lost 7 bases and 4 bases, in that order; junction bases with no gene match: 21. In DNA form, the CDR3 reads TGTGCCTCACAAAGAGCCGAATATGGGCTAGCGGGACCAGATACGCAGTATTTT. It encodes CASQRAEYGLAGPDTQYF.

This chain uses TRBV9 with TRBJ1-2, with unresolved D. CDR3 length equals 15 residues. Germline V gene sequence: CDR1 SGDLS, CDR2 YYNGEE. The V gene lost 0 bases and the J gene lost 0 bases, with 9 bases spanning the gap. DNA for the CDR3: TGTGCCAGCAGCGTAGGAGGGTTAGCTAACTATGGCTACACCTTC. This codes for CASSVGGLANYGYTF. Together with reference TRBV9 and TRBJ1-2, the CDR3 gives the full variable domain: DSGVTQTPKHLITATGQRVTLRCSPRSGDLSVYWYQQSLDQGLQFLIQYYNGEERAKGNILERFSAQQFPDLHSELNLSSLELGDSALYFCASSVGGLANYGYTFGSGTRLTVV.

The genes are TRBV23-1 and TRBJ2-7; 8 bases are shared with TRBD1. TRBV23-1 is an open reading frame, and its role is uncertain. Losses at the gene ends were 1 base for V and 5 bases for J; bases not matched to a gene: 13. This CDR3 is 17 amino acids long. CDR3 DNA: TGCGCCAGCAGTCAATTTATCTGTACAGGGGGTCCACACGAGCAGTACTTC. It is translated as CASSQFICTGGPHEQYF.

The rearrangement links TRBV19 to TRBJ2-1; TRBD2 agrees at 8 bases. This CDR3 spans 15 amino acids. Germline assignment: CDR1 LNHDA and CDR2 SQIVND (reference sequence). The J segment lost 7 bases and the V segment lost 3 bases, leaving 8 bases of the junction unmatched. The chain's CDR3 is CASSIGGSGTNEQFF. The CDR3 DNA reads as TGTGCCAGTAGTATCGGGGGTAGCGGGACTAATGAGCAGTTCTTC.

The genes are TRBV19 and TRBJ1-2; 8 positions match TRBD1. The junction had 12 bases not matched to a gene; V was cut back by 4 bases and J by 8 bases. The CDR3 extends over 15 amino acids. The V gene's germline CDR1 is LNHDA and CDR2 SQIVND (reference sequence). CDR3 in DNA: TGTGCCAGTAGTAAGGGACAGGAGAGATTAAGCGGCTACACCTTC. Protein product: CASSKGQERLSGYTF.

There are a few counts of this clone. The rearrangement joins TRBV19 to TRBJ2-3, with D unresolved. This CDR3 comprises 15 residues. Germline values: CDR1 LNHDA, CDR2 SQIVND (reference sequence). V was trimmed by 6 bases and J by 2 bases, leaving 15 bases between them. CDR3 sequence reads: CASSLRPTPTDTQYF. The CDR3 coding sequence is TGTGCCAGTAGCCTCCGGCCTACTCCCACAGATACGCAGTATTTT.

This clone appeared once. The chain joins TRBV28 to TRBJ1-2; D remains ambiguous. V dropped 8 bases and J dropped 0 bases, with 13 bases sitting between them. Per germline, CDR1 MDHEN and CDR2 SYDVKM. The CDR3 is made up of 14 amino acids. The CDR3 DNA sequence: TGTGCCAGCGTAACCTTGACACCTAACTATGGCTACACCTTC. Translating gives CASVTLTPNYGYTF.

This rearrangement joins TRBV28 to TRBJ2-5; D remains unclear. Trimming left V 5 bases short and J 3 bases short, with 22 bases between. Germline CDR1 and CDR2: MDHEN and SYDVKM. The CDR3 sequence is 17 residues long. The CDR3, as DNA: TGTGCCAGCAGTCCCCCCCCTCGTTGGGTTGGTAAAGAGACCCAGTACTTC. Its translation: CASSPPPRWVGKETQYF.

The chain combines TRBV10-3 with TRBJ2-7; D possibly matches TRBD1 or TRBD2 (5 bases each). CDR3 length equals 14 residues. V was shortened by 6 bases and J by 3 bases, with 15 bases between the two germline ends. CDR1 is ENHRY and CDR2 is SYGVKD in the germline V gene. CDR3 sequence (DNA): TGTGCCATCAGCGCCGGGACGGTAAGCTACGAGCAGTACTTC. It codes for CAISAGTVSYEQYF.

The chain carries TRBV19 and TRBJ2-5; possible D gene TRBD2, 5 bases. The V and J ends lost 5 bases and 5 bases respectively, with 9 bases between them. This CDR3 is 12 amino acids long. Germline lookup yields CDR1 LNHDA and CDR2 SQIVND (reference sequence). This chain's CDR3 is CASSSSSETQYF. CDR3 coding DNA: TGTGCCAGTAGTTCTAGCTCGGAGACCCAGTACTTC.